This T cell receptor (beta chain) came from a study of blood T cell repertoires in COVID-19. About the study: Whether acute or convalescent, the COVID-19 samples came from the United States, Italy and Spain. Nucleic acid was either cDNA or gDNA, and it came from T cells, B-cell-depleted T cells, or PBMCs.

In the source study's methods: How many nucleated cells were present was estimated from reference gene primer amplification. Sequencing was performed with immunoSEQ multiplex PCR; in TCRdb, only in-frame clones are kept and a portion is missing. V and J calls plus clone size are reproduced from that table; the DNA served to infer D and trimming. The table lists 95,000 to 100,000 clones, almost 95% of them singletons. The V and J ends lost 1 base and 2 bases respectively, with 11 bases between them. This CDR3 region has 15 residues. Germline-derived CDR1 and CDR2 are SGDLS and YYNGEE. Sequenced input: peripheral blood. The clonotype originates from a man in his forties or fifties with active COVID-19. The rearrangement links TRBV9 to TRBJ2-3, with D perhaps TRBD2 (5 bases). As DNA, the CDR3 is TGTGCCAGCAGCGTACCTGACTACCCCACAGATACGCAGTATTTT. Its translation is CASSVPDYPTDTQYF.